This TCR beta chain was obtained from a study of blood T cell repertoires in COVID-19. Study-wide context: Collection of acute and convalescent COVID-19 samples took place in the United States, Italy and Spain. Sample material is recorded as cDNA or gDNA derived from T cells, B-cell-depleted T cells, or PBMCs.

This clone has only a few counts. Germline CDR1 reads GTSNPN; CDR2 reads SVGIG (reference sequence). The V gene end was trimmed by 2 bases and the J gene end by 2 bases; junction bases not matched to a gene: 6. This CDR3 comprises 16 residues. In the original processing: Scientists estimated how many nucleated cells there were by amplifying reference gene primers. Generated by immunoSEQ multiplex PCR, the TCRdb table keeps only in-frame clones and is missing some. V, J and clone size are taken as reported in that table, and D and trimming were inferred from the DNA itself. This sample has roughly 200,000 clones; 88% occur once, and the top ten carry 3.5% to 4.5%.

The clonotype was recovered from a woman aged 25 to 39 with acute or convalescent COVID-19. Sequences were obtained from peripheral blood. The rearrangement joins TRBV30 to TRBJ2-1, with 10 nucleotides matching TRBD1. The chain's CDR3 is CAWSITGTGAYNEQFF. In DNA form, the CDR3 reads TGTGCCTGGAGTATAACCGGGACAGGGGCCTACAATGAGCAGTTCTTC.